The rows below give T cell receptor beta chains drawn from one sample of a study of blood T cell repertoires in COVID-19. Assay used: immunoSEQ multiplex PCR; TCRdb lists only in-frame clones, some missing. The repertoire holds 100,000 or so clones, approximately 84% seen once, with roughly 4.4% in the top ten. Material: peripheral blood. The receptors stem from a human donor in a cohort sampled during active COVID-19. The CDR3 runs from the conserved cysteine through the conserved F or W. The order of the fields is V gene, J gene, CDR3 length, D gene, clone size, CDR3 protein. D genes are given only for firm matches. Clone size, where shown, is once, few, many, or a class for clones that have expanded.

TRBV25-1	TRBJ1-2	14	NA	NA	CASSELGGGYGYTF
TRBV18	TRBJ1-2	14	TRBD1	NA	CASSRDRAGEGYTF
TRBV18	TRBJ1-1	16	NA	NA	CASSPLVGSDYGEAFF
TRBV6-2/TRBV6-3	TRBJ2-1	18	TRBD1	NA	CASSYSGVRDRGFYEQFF
TRBV6-4	TRBJ1-1	15	NA	NA	CASSPTRAGNTEAFF
TRBV6-2/TRBV6-3	TRBJ2-2	14	NA	NA	CASSRTEHTGELFF
TRBV18	TRBJ1-6	15	TRBD1	NA	CASSDGTGYNSPLHF
TRBV7-9	TRBJ2-1	15	NA	few	CASSLGGRDWDEQFF
TRBV19	TRBJ2-7	14	NA	NA	CASSIQGVPYEQYF
TRBV7-8	TRBJ1-3	16	TRBD1	once	CASSLNNRGSGNTIYF
TRBV7-8	TRBJ1-6	16	TRBD1	NA	CASSHNRGLMNSPLHF
TRBV28	TRBJ2-7	14	NA	NA	CASSLTRNSYEQYF
TRBV4-3	TRBJ1-1	17	NA	NA	CASSPGGGRGRNTEAFF
TRBV9	TRBJ1-4	15	TRBD1	NA	CASSVGQGASEKLFF
TRBV24-1	TRBJ1-5	16	NA	few	CATSEPRDGGNQPQHF
TRBV5-6	TRBJ1-5	16	NA	NA	CASSNTGSYSNQPQHF
TRBV10-2	TRBJ1-3	14	NA	NA	CASSEARGRNTIYF
TRBV9	TRBJ2-5	14	TRBD2	NA	CASSDSRGGETQYF
TRBV7-8	TRBJ2-5	15	TRBD1	NA	CASSLGRGRGKTQYF
TRBV7-8	TRBJ2-5	16	NA	NA	CASSLTAGLGGETQYF
TRBV29-1	TRBJ2-7	14	NA	NA	CSVEPTGRDYEQYF
TRBV4-2	TRBJ1-1	17	TRBD1	NA	CASSQESITGASLEAFF
TRBV11-3	TRBJ1-2	15	TRBD1	NA	CASSLDPGTVDGYTF
TRBV7-2	TRBJ2-7	13	NA	NA	CASSLGGYYEQYF
TRBV30	TRBJ1-2	11	NA	NA	CAWSVAPRYTF
TRBV6-5	TRBJ2-7	13	TRBD1	NA	CASSPGQGREQYF
TRBV7-2	TRBJ1-1	15	NA	NA	CASSLFQGITTEAFF
TRBV15	TRBJ2-6	19	TRBD1	NA	CATSRDWAGGLFGANVLTF
TRBV7-8	TRBJ1-1	14	NA	NA	CASSPPGGYTEAFF
TRBV27	TRBJ1-1	16	TRBD1	NA	CASSFGTGGVYAEAFF
TRBV7-9	TRBJ2-7	15	TRBD1	few	CASSTAGTGAYEQYF
TRBV7-2	TRBJ2-5	15	NA	NA	CASSLLGRWEETQYF
TRBV6-5	TRBJ1-6	16	NA	NA	CASSYYSGAGSSPLHF
TRBV5-4	TRBJ2-5	14	NA	NA	CASSLGSAQETQYF
TRBV7-6	TRBJ2-2	13	NA	NA	CASRRSGAGELFF
TRBV19	TRBJ1-1	18	TRBD1	NA	CASTIFSGGAGLNTEAFF
TRBV10-2	TRBJ1-1	13	NA	NA	CASSESYSTKAFF
TRBV2	TRBJ1-6	14	NA	NA	CASNQGMLWSPLHF
TRBV6-2/TRBV6-3	TRBJ2-2	17	NA	NA	CASSYESWRGNTGELFF
TRBV7-3	TRBJ2-5	16	TRBD1	once	CASSSGPRQGSETQYF
TRBV24-1	TRBJ2-5	17	TRBD2	NA	CATSDLDSGGPLETQYF
TRBV2	TRBJ2-2	17	TRBD1	NA	CASSGGQGASNTGELFF
TRBV7-6	TRBJ1-3	16	TRBD1	NA	CATTQGAFQSGNTIYF
TRBV6-5	TRBJ2-1	13	NA	NA	CASQVSSYNEQFF
TRBV6-5	TRBJ1-2	14	NA	few	CASSYRRQDYGYTF
TRBV7-2	TRBJ2-7	14	TRBD1	once	CASSLVDRGSEQYF